This T cell receptor beta chain was sequenced for a study of regulatory T cells in long-lasting Graves disease. Study-wide results and caveats: TRBV28 was favored in persistent disease, as were TRBJ1-2 and TRBJ2-5.

Specified time point: newly diagnosed GD, antithyroid drugs for less than 3 months. RNA from PBMCs was the source of the TCR library. TCR beta libraries were built with iRepertoire HTBI primers and Arm-PCR of CDR3 regions. TCRdb re-analysed the multiplex PCR reads in MiXCR, keeping a single row per CDR3 protein. The sample has 400,000 to 450,000 distinct CDR3 sequences, about 15% seen once. This clonotype was counted many times. Antigen: not known. This CDR3 has 13 amino acids. V shed 9 bases, J shed 3 bases, and the junction held 7 bases outside the gene matches. Looked up from germline, CDR1 is MNHEY and CDR2 is SMNVEV (reference sequence). A further study also used this sample, focusing on T cells in Graves' hyperthyroidism and ophthalmopathy.

The material sequenced was peripheral blood mononuclear cells (PBMCs), taken at new diagnosis, from a patient treated with antithyroid drugs. The source of this sequence is a woman in her twenties or thirties with Graves disease. This chain uses TRBV27 with TRBJ2-7; 8 bases are a match to TRBD1. The CDR3 reads CASGGTGYYEQYF. The CDR3 coding sequence is TGTGCCAGTGGGGGGACAGGATACTACGAGCAGTACTTC.